This TCR beta chain was captured by sequencing in a study of blood T cell repertoires in COVID-19. The repertoire was sequenced with immunoSEQ multiplex PCR; TCRdb's copy has only in-frame clones and lacks some. The profile covers 120,000 or so clones, with approximately 71% appearing a single time and approximately 7.9% taken by the ten largest. Between the trimmed V and J ends, which lost 4 bases and 1 base, there was a span of 5 bases. The germline V gene encodes CDR1 MNHEY and CDR2 SVGAGI. The CDR3 is made up of 14 amino acids. The receptor was derived from a human donor in a cohort sampled during active COVID-19. The sequencing input was peripheral blood. The chain has TRBV6-5 and TRBJ2-6; D gene ambiguous. The DNA for the CDR3 is TGTGCCAGCAGTTCCGTATCTGGGGCCAACGTCCTGACTTTC. Its protein product is CASSSVSGANVLTF.